A selection of T cell receptor beta chains follows, all from one sample in a study of blood T cell repertoires in COVID-19. The method was immunoSEQ multiplex PCR; TCRdb's version includes in-frame clones alone and lacks a portion of them. Counted here are 150,000 to 200,000 clones, 83% occurring once; the ten biggest clones make up 1.5%. The sequenced sample consisted of peripheral blood. These receptors all come from a human donor in a cohort sampled during active COVID-19. Each CDR3 is given with its conserved first and last residue. Each record gives: clone size, J gene, D gene, V gene, CDR3 DNA, CDR3 protein. A D gene is named only where the DNA matches it firmly. Not every row has a clone size; where given, it reads once, few, many or a size class.

clone size: NA; J gene: TRBJ2-6; D gene: TRBD1; V gene: TRBV27; CDR3 DNA: TGTGCCAGCAGTTTTGACAGGGGGCCTGGGGCCAACGTCCTGACTTTC; CDR3 protein: CASSFDRGPGANVLTF
clone size: once; J gene: TRBJ1-4; D gene: NA; V gene: TRBV12-5; CDR3 DNA: TGTGCTAGTGGTTCACAGGGCGGTAATGAAAAACTGTTTTTT; CDR3 protein: CASGSQGGNEKLFF
clone size: NA; J gene: TRBJ2-3; D gene: NA; V gene: TRBV19; CDR3 DNA: TGTGCCAGTAGTCCACAGGGTGGCACAGATACGCAGTATTTT; CDR3 protein: CASSPQGGTDTQYF
clone size: NA; J gene: TRBJ2-2; D gene: TRBD2; V gene: TRBV29-1; CDR3 DNA: TGCAGCGTTGAAGATCACAGCGGGACGAACACCGGGGAGCTGTTTTTT; CDR3 protein: CSVEDHSGTNTGELFF
clone size: NA; J gene: TRBJ1-1; D gene: TRBD1; V gene: TRBV27; CDR3 DNA: TGTGCCAGCAGTGCGGACAGGCCGAACACTGAAGCTTTCTTT; CDR3 protein: CASSADRPNTEAFF
clone size: NA; J gene: TRBJ2-7; D gene: NA; V gene: TRBV2; CDR3 DNA: TGTGCCAGCAGTGCGACGGCGCGGGAGCAGTACTTC; CDR3 protein: CASSATAREQYF
clone size: NA; J gene: TRBJ1-2; D gene: NA; V gene: TRBV2; CDR3 DNA: TGTGCCAGCAGCTTGCAGGGAACTTATGGCTACACCTTC; CDR3 protein: CASSLQGTYGYTF
clone size: NA; J gene: TRBJ1-4; D gene: NA; V gene: TRBV19; CDR3 DNA: TGTGCCAGTAGTTCACAGGGTGCTGAAAAACTGTTTTTT; CDR3 protein: CASSSQGAEKLFF
clone size: once; J gene: TRBJ1-1; D gene: NA; V gene: TRBV7-9; CDR3 DNA: TGTGCCAGCAGCCACGACAGGAACACTGAAGCTTTCTTT; CDR3 protein: CASSHDRNTEAFF
clone size: few; J gene: TRBJ1-2; D gene: NA; V gene: TRBV7-9; CDR3 DNA: TGTGCCAGCAGCTTAGGAGGAACTTATTCCGACAGGAGCTATGGCTACACCTTC; CDR3 protein: CASSLGGTYSDRSYGYTF
clone size: NA; J gene: TRBJ2-7; D gene: NA; V gene: TRBV2; CDR3 DNA: TGTGCCAGCAGTGAGCGCAGGGCCCCCTACGAGCAGTACTTC; CDR3 protein: CASSERRAPYEQYF
clone size: NA; J gene: TRBJ2-3; D gene: TRBD1; V gene: TRBV6-5; CDR3 DNA: TGTGCCAGCAGCCCCGGGACAGGGGGCACAGATACGCAGTATTTT; CDR3 protein: CASSPGTGGTDTQYF
clone size: NA; J gene: TRBJ2-7; D gene: TRBD2; V gene: TRBV10-3; CDR3 DNA: TGTGCCATCAAAAAGGCTAGCGGGAGAGGATCGTACGAGCAGTACTTC; CDR3 protein: CAIKKASGRGSYEQYF
clone size: NA; J gene: TRBJ1-5; D gene: TRBD1; V gene: TRBV5-1; CDR3 DNA: TGCGCCAGCAGCTTGGGACAGGGTGATCAGCCCCAGCATTTT; CDR3 protein: CASSLGQGDQPQHF
clone size: NA; J gene: TRBJ2-3; D gene: TRBD2; V gene: TRBV4-3; CDR3 DNA: TGCGCCAGCAGCCAAGGGACTAGCCATGCATCAGATACGCAGTATTTT; CDR3 protein: CASSQGTSHASDTQYF
clone size: few; J gene: TRBJ2-7; D gene: TRBD1; V gene: TRBV28; CDR3 DNA: TGTGCCAGCAGCAGTCCCGGACAGGGGGCAATCTACGAGCAGTACTTC; CDR3 protein: CASSSPGQGAIYEQYF
clone size: once; J gene: TRBJ2-7; D gene: NA; V gene: TRBV28; CDR3 DNA: TGTGCCAGCAATCCTTGGGGCAGGAGCTCCTACGAGCAGTACTTC; CDR3 protein: CASNPWGRSSYEQYF
clone size: NA; J gene: TRBJ1-2; D gene: TRBD1; V gene: TRBV18; CDR3 DNA: TGTGCCAGCTCACCAGTACTAACCGGGACAGGGGGCTATGGCTACACCTTC; CDR3 protein: CASSPVLTGTGGYGYTF
clone size: NA; J gene: TRBJ2-1; D gene: TRBD1; V gene: TRBV3-1/TRBV3-2; CDR3 DNA: TGTGCCAGCAGCCCTCGGGACAGGGGCGTGGGTGAGCAGTTCTTC; CDR3 protein: CASSPRDRGVGEQFF
clone size: NA; J gene: TRBJ1-1; D gene: NA; V gene: TRBV12-3/TRBV12-4; CDR3 DNA: TGTGCCAGCAGCGACCAAGGGGGCACTGAAGCTTTCTTT; CDR3 protein: CASSDQGGTEAFF
clone size: NA; J gene: TRBJ1-5; D gene: TRBD1; V gene: TRBV9; CDR3 DNA: TGTGCCAGCAGCGCCCGCTCCGGGACAGGCGGGTATAGCAATCAGCCCCAGCATTTT; CDR3 protein: CASSARSGTGGYSNQPQHF
clone size: NA; J gene: TRBJ2-6; D gene: NA; V gene: TRBV19; CDR3 DNA: TGTGCCAGCGGGGGACAGTGGGAGGCCAACGTCCTGACTTTC; CDR3 protein: CASGGQWEANVLTF
clone size: NA; J gene: TRBJ2-5; D gene: TRBD1; V gene: TRBV2; CDR3 DNA: TGTGCCAGCAGTCTGACAGGGCTTAGGCAAGAGACCCAGTACTTC; CDR3 protein: CASSLTGLRQETQYF
clone size: NA; J gene: TRBJ1-1; D gene: NA; V gene: TRBV5-4; CDR3 DNA: TGTGCCAGCAGCTTGGATAGCCACACTGAAGCTTTCTTT; CDR3 protein: CASSLDSHTEAFF
clone size: NA; J gene: TRBJ1-5; D gene: NA; V gene: TRBV4-1; CDR3 DNA: TGCGCCAGCAGCCAAGATTCGGCAGGCCTCAATCAGCCCCAGCATTTT; CDR3 protein: CASSQDSAGLNQPQHF
clone size: NA; J gene: TRBJ1-3; D gene: NA; V gene: TRBV29-1; CDR3 DNA: TGCAGCGTTGACAGAGGAAACACCATATATTTT; CDR3 protein: CSVDRGNTIYF
clone size: NA; J gene: TRBJ1-5; D gene: NA; V gene: TRBV29-1; CDR3 DNA: TGCAGCGTTGAAGATCGGGGGGGTCTGAATCAGCCCCAGCATTTT; CDR3 protein: CSVEDRGGLNQPQHF